This paragraph covers one T cell receptor beta chain sequence. Its specificity is unknown. These data originate in a study of graft-versus-host responses after intestinal transplantation. This CDR3 contains 13 residues. The V gene lost 4 bases and the J gene lost 7 bases, with 14 bases spanning the gap. Per the germline V gene, CDR1 is SQVTM and CDR2 is ANQGSEA. Data came from immunoSEQ multiplex PCR; TCRdb stores just in-frame clones and leaves some out. This table holds about 97,000 clones, around 93% found once. The study's findings and limits: Across patients carrying graft-donor T cell macrochimerism, allografts held high graft-versus-host to host-versus-graft clonal ratios. There were GvH clones found in recipient marrow, and some of them appeared first in ileum or blood.

The origin of this receptor is a human donor who was the organ donor for an intestinal transplant. V usage is TRBV29-1 and J usage is TRBJ2-1; a possible D gene is TRBD1 (5 bases). Source: unstimulated CD8+ T cells sorted from spleen or lymph node cells, taken before transplant. CDR3 sequence (DNA): TGCAGCGTTGGACAGACAAATAGGAATGAGCAGTTCTTC. The encoded protein is CSVGQTNRNEQFF.